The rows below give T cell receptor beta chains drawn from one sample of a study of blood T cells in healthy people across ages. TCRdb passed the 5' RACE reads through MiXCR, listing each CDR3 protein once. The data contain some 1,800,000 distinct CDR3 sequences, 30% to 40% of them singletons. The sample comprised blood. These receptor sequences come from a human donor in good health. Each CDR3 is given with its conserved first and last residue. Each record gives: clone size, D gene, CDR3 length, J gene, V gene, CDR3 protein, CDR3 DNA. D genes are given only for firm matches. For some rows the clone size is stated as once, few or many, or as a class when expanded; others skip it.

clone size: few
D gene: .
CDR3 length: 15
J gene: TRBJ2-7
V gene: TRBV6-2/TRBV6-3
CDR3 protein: CASSFGGLLMDEQYF
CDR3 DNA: TGTGCCAGCAGTTTTGGGGGGCTTTTAATGGACGAGCAGTACTTC

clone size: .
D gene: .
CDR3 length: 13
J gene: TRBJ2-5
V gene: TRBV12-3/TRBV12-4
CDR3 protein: CASRLSTRETQYF
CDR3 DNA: TGTGCCAGCAGGCTCTCTACGCGAGAGACCCAGTACTTC

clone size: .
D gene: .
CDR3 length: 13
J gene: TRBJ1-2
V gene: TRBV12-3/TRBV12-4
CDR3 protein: CASGLQTPYGYTF
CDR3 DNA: TGTGCCAGCGGCCTACAGACCCCTTATGGCTACACCTTC

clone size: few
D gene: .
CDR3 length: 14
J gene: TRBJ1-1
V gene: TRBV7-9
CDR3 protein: CASSPQGPATEAFF
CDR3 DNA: TGTGCCAGCAGCCCTCAGGGCCCGGCCACTGAAGCTTTCTTT

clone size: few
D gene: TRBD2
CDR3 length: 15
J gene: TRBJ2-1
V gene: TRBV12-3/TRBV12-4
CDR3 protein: CASSLRLAGAYEQFF
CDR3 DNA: TGTGCCAGCAGTTTACGACTAGCGGGGGCGTATGAGCAGTTCTTC

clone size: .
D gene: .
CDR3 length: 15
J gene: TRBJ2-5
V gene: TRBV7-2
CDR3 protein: CASSLKGPLRETQYF
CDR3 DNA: TGTGCCAGCAGCTTAAAGGGACCCCTGCGGGAGACCCAGTACTTC

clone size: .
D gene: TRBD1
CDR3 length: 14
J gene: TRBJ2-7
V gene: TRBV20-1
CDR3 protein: CSAPRDRGTYEQYF
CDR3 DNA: TGCAGTGCTCCCCGGGACAGGGGGACCTACGAGCAGTACTTC

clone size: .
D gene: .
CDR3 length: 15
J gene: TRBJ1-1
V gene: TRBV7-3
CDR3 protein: CASSLTGQTNTEAFF
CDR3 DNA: TGTGCCAGCAGCTTAACTGGACAGACCAACACTGAAGCTTTCTTT

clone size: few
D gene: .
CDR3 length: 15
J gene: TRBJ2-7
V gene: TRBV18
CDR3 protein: CASSPRVSSSYEQYF
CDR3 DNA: TGTGCCAGCTCACCACGCGTATCGAGCTCCTACGAGCAGTACTTC

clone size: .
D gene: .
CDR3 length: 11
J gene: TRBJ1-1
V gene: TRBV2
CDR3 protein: CASSTDSEAFF
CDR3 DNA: TGTGCCAGCAGTACCGACTCTGAAGCTTTCTTT

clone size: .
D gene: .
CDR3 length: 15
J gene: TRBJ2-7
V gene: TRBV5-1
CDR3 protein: CASSLIMTGPYEQYF
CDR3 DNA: TGCGCCAGCAGCTTGATAATGACAGGACCCTACGAGCAGTACTTC

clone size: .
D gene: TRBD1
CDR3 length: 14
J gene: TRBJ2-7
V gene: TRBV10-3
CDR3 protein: CAISPSTGEAEQYF
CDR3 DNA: TGTGCCATCAGTCCTTCGACAGGGGAGGCTGAGCAGTACTTC

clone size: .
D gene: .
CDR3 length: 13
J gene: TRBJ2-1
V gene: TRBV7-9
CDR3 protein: CASSLEIPHEQFF
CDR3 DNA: TGTGCCAGCAGCTTAGAGATCCCCCACGAGCAGTTCTTC

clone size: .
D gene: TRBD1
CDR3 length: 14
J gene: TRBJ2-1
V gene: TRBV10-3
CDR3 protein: CAISGRDRTNEQFF
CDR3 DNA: TGTGCCATCAGTGGACGGGACAGAACAAATGAGCAGTTCTTC

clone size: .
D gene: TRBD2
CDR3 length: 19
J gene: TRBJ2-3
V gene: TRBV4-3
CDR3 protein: CASSQDLLAGDTSTDTQYF
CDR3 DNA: TGCGCCAGCAGCCAAGATTTACTAGCGGGGGATACTAGCACAGATACGCAGTATTTT

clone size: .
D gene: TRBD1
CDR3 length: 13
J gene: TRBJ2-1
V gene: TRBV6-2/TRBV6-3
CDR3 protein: CASGWTGYNEQFF
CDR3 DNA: TGTGCCAGCGGCTGGACAGGGTACAATGAGCAGTTCTTC

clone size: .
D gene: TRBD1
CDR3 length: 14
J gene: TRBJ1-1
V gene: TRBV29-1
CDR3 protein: CSVLPLTGGLEAFF
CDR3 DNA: TGCAGCGTCCTACCTTTGACAGGGGGATTAGAAGCTTTCTTT

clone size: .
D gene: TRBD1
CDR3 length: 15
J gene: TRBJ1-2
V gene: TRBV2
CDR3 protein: CASSVRQGGRWGYTF
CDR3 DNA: TGTGCCAGCAGTGTGCGACAGGGGGGACGTTGGGGCTACACCTTC

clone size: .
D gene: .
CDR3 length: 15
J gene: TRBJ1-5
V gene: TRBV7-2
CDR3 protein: CASSSPGYGNQPQHF
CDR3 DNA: TGTGCCAGCAGCTCTCCGGGGTACGGCAATCAGCCCCAGCATTTT

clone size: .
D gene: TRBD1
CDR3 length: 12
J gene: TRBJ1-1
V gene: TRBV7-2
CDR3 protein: CASSLRQGRSFF
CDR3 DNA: TGTGCCAGCAGCCTCCGACAGGGGAGATCTTTCTTT

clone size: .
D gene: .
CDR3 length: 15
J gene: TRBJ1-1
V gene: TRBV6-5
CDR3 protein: CASSCRGLGDTEAFF
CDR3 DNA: TGTGCCAGCAGTTGCCGTGGGTTGGGGGACACTGAAGCTTTCTTT

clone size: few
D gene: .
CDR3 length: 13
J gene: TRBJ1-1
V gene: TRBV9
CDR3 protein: CASSTDRFTEAFF
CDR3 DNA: TGTGCCAGCAGCACAGACAGATTTACTGAAGCTTTCTTT

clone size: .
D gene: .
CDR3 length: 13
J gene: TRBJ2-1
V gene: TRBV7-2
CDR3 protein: CASSLTTHNEQFF
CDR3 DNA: TGTGCCAGCAGCTTGACTACTCACAATGAGCAGTTCTTC